This TCR beta chain stems from a study of shared clonotypes between healthy human individuals. General study points: Sequencing depth was expected to influence donor clonotype sharing.

Profiling relied on immunoSEQ multiplex PCR, and the TCRdb table lists in-frame clones only, not all of them. The table records a few million clones, approximately 96% of them present only once. The healthy adult donors were HIV-negative and reported no recent acute infections or vaccinations. About this clone itself: The antigen remains unidentified.

The CDR3 covers 15 residues. The V gene's germline CDR1 is MNHEY and CDR2 SVGAGI. V trimming: 2 bases; J trimming: 2 bases; junction bases outside the gene matches: 4. The chain recombines TRBV6-5 with TRBJ2-3, with TRBD1 matching over 7 bases. The source is a man aged 18 to 30 in good health. The sample comprised naive CD4+ T cells sorted from blood. Regarding subset: CD45RA+ positively selected. CDR3 region: CASSYEGQNTDTQYF. The CDR3 nucleotides are TGTGCCAGCAGTTACGAGGGACAGAACACAGATACGCAGTATTTT.